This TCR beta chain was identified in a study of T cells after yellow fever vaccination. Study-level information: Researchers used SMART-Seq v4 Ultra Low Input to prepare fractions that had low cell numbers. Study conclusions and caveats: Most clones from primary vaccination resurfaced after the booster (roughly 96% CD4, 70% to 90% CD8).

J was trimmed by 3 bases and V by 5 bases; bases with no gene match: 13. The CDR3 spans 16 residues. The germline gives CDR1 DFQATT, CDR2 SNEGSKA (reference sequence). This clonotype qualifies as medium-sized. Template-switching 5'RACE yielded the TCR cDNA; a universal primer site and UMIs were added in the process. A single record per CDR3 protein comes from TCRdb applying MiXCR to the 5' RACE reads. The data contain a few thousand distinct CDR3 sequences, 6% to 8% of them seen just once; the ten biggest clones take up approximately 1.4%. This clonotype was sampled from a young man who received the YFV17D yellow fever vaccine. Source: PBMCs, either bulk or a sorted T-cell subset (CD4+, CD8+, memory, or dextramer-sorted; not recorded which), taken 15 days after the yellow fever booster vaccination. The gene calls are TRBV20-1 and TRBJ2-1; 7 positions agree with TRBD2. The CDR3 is CSAPRAGTKDYNEQFF. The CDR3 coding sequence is TGCAGTGCTCCCCGGGCTGGGACTAAGGACTACAATGAGCAGTTCTTC.